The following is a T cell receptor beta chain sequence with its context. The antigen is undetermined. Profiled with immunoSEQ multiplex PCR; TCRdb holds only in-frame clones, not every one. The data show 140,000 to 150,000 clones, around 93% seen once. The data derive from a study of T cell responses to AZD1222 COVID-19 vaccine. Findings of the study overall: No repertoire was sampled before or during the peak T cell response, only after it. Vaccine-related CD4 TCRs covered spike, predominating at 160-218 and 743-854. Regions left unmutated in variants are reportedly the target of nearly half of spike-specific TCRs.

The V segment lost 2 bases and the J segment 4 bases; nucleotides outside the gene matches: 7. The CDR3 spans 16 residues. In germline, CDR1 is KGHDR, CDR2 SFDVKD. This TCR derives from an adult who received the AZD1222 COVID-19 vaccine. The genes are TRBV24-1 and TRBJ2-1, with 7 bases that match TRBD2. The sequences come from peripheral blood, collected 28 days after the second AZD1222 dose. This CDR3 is CATSDSGLAVYNEQFF. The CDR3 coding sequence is TGTGCCACCAGTGATTCAGGCCTAGCGGTATACAATGAGCAGTTCTTC.